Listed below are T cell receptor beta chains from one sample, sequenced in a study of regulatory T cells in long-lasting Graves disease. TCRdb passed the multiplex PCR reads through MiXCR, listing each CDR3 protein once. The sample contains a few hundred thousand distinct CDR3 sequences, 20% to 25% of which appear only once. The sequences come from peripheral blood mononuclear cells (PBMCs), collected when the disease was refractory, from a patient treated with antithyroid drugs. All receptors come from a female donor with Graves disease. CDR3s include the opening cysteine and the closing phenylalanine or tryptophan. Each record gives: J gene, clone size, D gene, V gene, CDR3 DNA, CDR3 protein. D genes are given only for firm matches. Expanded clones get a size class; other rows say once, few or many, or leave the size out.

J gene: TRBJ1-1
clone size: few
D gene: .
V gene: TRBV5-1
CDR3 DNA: TGCGCCAGCCGCTCTATGCTCATGACACAGTCAACCTCCGCTTTCTTT
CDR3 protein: CASRSMLMTQSTSAFF

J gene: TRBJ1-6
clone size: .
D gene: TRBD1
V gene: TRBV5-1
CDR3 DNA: TGCGCCAGCAGCCGGGACAGCCCGTCCTCCTATAATTCACCCCTCCACTTT
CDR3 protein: CASSRDSPSSYNSPLHF

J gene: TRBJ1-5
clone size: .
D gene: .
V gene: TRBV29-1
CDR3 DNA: TGCAGCGTTTCTGTACAGGCGGATCAGCCCCAGCATTTT
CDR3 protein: CSVSVQADQPQHF

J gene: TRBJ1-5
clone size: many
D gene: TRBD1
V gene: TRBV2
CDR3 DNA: TGTGCCAGCAGTGGTCTTACAGGGGAAAATAGCAATCAGCCCCAGCATTTT
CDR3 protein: CASSGLTGENSNQPQHF

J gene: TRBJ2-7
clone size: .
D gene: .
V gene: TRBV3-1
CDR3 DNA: TGTGCCAGCAGCCAAGTTGTGGTGGGCGAGCAGTACTTC
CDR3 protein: CASSQVVVGEQYF

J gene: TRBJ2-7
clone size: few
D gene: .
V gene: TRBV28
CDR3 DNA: TGTGCCAGCACTACGATCCGGGACGAGACCTACGAGCAGTACTTC
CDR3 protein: CASTTIRDETYEQYF

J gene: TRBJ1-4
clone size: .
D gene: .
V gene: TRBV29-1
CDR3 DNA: TGCAGCGTTGTGCAAGGGGCTGCTAATGAAAAACTGTTTTTT
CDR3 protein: CSVVQGAANEKLFF

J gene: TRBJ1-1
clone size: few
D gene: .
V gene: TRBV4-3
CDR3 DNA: TGCGCCAGCAGCCACTCCCGAGGGGTCATGAACACTGAAGCTTTCTTT
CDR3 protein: CASSHSRGVMNTEAFF

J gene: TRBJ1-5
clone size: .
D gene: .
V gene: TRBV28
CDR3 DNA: TGTGCCAGCAGACGAGGGGGGCCTAATCAGCCCCAGCATTTT
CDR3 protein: CASRRGGPNQPQHF

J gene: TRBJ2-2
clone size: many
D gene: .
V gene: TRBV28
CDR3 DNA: TGTGCCAGCAGTTTAGTGGGATACAACACCGGGGAGCTGTTTTTT
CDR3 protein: CASSLVGYNTGELFF

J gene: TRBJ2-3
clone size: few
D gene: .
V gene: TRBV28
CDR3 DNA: TGTGCCAGCAGTTGGACACAATCGCCTAGCACAGATACGCAGTATTTT
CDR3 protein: CASSWTQSPSTDTQYF

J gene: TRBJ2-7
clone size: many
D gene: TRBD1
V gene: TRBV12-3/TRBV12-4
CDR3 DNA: TGTGCCAGCAGTTCCAACTCGAGACAGGGTGGCGAGGACAAGAGCTCCTACGAGCAGTACTTC
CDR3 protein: CASSSNSRQGGEDKSSYEQYF

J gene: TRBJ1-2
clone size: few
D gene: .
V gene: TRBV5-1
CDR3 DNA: TGCGCCAGCAGTCCCGAAGCTAACTATGGCTACACCTTC
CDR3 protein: CASSPEANYGYTF

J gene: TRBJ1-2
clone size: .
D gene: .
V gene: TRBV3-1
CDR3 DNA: TGTGCCAGCAGCCAAGATCACGCCTTGAGGGACTATGGCTACACCTTC
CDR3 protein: CASSQDHALRDYGYTF

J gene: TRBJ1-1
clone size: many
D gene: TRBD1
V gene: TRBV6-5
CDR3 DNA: TGTGCCAGCAGTTACACGACAGGGACGAACACTGAAGCTTTCTTT
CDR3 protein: CASSYTTGTNTEAFF

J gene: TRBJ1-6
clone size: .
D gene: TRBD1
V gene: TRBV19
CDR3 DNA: TGTGCCAGTAGTAGGAGGACAGGGGGAAATTCACCCCTCCACTTT
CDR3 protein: CASSRRTGGNSPLHF

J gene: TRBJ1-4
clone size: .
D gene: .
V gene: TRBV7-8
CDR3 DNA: TGTGCCAGCAGCCTCGGAGATGGGGCTAATGAAAAACTGTTTTTT
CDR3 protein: CASSLGDGANEKLFF

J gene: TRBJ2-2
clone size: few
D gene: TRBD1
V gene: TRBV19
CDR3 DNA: TGTGCCAGTATTGAAGCAGGGGGCATCACCGGGGAGCTGTTTTTT
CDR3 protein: CASIEAGGITGELFF

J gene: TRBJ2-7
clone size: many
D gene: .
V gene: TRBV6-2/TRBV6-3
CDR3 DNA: TGTGCCAGCAGTTACGGGGACATACGCTATACTTCCTACGAGCAGTACTTC
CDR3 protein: CASSYGDIRYTSYEQYF

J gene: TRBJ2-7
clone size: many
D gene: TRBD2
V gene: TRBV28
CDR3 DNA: TGTGCCAGCAGTTTCCAGATACTAGCGGGAGGTTCCTACGAGCAGTACTTC
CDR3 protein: CASSFQILAGGSYEQYF

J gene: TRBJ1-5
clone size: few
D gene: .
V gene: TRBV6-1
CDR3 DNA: TGTGCCAGCAGTGAAGTCGGGGATCAGCCCCAGCATTTT
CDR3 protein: CASSEVGDQPQHF

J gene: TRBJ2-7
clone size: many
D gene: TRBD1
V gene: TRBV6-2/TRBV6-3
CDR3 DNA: TGTGCCAGCAGTTACGGACAGGGGAACTACGAGCAGTACTTC
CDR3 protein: CASSYGQGNYEQYF

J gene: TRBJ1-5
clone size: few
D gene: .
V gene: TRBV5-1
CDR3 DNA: TGCACCAGCAGTTCCAGGGGCGATCCCAATCAGCCCCAGCATTTT
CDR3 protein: CTSSSRGDPNQPQHF

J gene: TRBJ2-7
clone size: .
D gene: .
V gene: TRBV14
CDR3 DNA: TGTGCCAGCAGCCCGCTATTTAGCAACCCTGGCGCCTACGAGCAGTACTTC
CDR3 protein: CASSPLFSNPGAYEQYF